Detailed here is one T cell receptor beta chain. Deletions cut 3 bases from V and 7 bases from J, with 17 bases between. The CDR3 contains 15 residues. Germline CDR1 is SGDLS and CDR2 is YYNGEE. The table came from immunoSEQ multiplex PCR; TCRdb's copy has only in-frame clones and leaves some out. This sample yields around 15,000 clones, of which 79% are seen a single time; less than 25% belongs to the top ten. This sample is drawn from a study of somatic mutations in cytotoxic T cells in rheumatoid arthritis. For the study at large: Patient blood (under 33 ml EDTA) was taken immediately after diagnosis and before treatment.

The sample consisted of CD8+ T cells sorted from blood. The clonotype was recovered from an adult with rheumatoid arthritis. The chain recombines TRBV9 with TRBJ2-1, with D perhaps matching TRBD2 (6 bases). Written as DNA, the CDR3 is TGTGCCAGCAGCGCCCCTATCGGGAGTATGAATGAGCAGTTCTTC. Protein product: CASSAPIGSMNEQFF.